Listed below are T cell receptor beta chains from one sample, sequenced in a study of blood T cell repertoires in COVID-19. This table comes from immunoSEQ multiplex PCR, and its TCRdb copy is limited to in-frame clones, with some not included. The sample records around 260,000 clones, roughly 85% being singletons. The specimen sequenced was peripheral blood. The source is a human donor in a cohort sampled during active COVID-19. Each CDR3 is given with its conserved first and last residue. Fields, in order: clone size, D gene, CDR3 length, J gene, V gene, CDR3 DNA, CDR3 protein. The D gene is left open where the match is weak. The listing skips clone size in some rows; elsewhere it reads once, few, many or a size class.

few	-	15	TRBJ1-6	TRBV30	TGTGCCTGGAGTTCGGTCAGGAACCCTAACTCACCCCTCCACTTT	CAWSSVRNPNSPLHF
once	TRBD2	19	TRBJ2-1	TRBV19	TGTGCCAGTAGTATCAGGACTAGCGGGAGGGGGAACTCCTACAATGAGCAGTTCTTC	CASSIRTSGRGNSYNEQFF
-	-	12	TRBJ1-2	TRBV28	TGTGCCAGCAGGTCTACGGGCTATGGCTACACCTTC	CASRSTGYGYTF
-	TRBD1	14	TRBJ1-1	TRBV11-2	TGTGCCAGCAGCTTAGGGACAGGTAACACTGAAGCTTTCTTT	CASSLGTGNTEAFF
-	-	13	TRBJ2-7	TRBV29-1	TGCAGCGTACATACCCCTAGTTCTTTCGAGCAGTACTTC	CSVHTPSSFEQYF
-	-	13	TRBJ1-6	TRBV2	TGTGCCAGCAGTGGACAGGTTACTTCACCCCTCCACTTT	CASSGQVTSPLHF
-	TRBD2	16	TRBJ2-1	TRBV10-3	TGTGCCATCAAGACTAGCGGGCGGAGCTCCTACAATGAGCAGTTCTTC	CAIKTSGRSSYNEQFF
-	-	14	TRBJ2-7	TRBV28	TGTGCCAGCAAACCCGGGACAAGTCGATCGGAGCAGTACTTC	CASKPGTSRSEQYF
-	-	15	TRBJ1-5	TRBV7-2	TGTGCCAGCAGCTTAGACCCGACAGGAAATCAGCCCCAGCATTTT	CASSLDPTGNQPQHF
-	-	14	TRBJ2-7	TRBV7-9	TGTGCCAGCAAGGGAGCGGCAGTATTGGGAGAGCAGTACTTC	CASKGAAVLGEQYF
-	-	14	TRBJ2-3	TRBV6-5	TGTGCCAGCAGTATCGGGACACCCACAGATACGCAGTATTTT	CASSIGTPTDTQYF
-	-	16	TRBJ2-5	TRBV28	TGTGCCAGCAGCGGGAGAGGAGGGTCTTCCCAAGAGACCCAGTACTTC	CASSGRGGSSQETQYF
-	-	14	TRBJ2-1	TRBV5-1	TGCGCCAGCAGCTTGGGTCGACTGAGCAATGAGCAGTTCTTC	CASSLGRLSNEQFF
-	TRBD1	15	TRBJ1-5	TRBV2	TGTGCCAGCAGCACACAGGGGGTCGGCAATCAGCCCCAGCATTTT	CASSTQGVGNQPQHF
-	TRBD2	15	TRBJ2-3	TRBV6-6	TGTGCCAGCAGTTACAGCGGGAGGGCCAAAGTTCCGCAGTATTTT	CASSYSGRAKVPQYF
-	TRBD2	14	TRBJ2-7	TRBV27	TGTGCCAGCAGTCCTAGCGGGGTGGGGTACGAGCAGTACTTC	CASSPSGVGYEQYF
-	-	13	TRBJ2-7	TRBV29-1	TGCAGCGTTGACGAACAGGGATCCTACGAGCAGTACTTC	CSVDEQGSYEQYF
-	TRBD1	15	TRBJ1-2	TRBV28	TGTGCCAGCATTAGGGGGCGACAGGGCTTCTATGGCTACACCTTC	CASIRGRQGFYGYTF
-	-	14	TRBJ2-1	TRBV5-5	TGTGCCAGCAGCGCGCCGGGAGAGTACAATGAGCAGTTCTTC	CASSAPGEYNEQFF
many	-	16	TRBJ2-1	TRBV5-6	TGTGCCAGCAGATCTAACTACATCGGCTCCTACAATGAGCAGTTCTTC	CASRSNYIGSYNEQFF
-	TRBD2	18	TRBJ2-2	TRBV5-1	TGCGCCAGCACTCGGACTAGCGGGAGAGGGGGAGTTACCGGGGAGCTGTTTTTT	CASTRTSGRGGVTGELFF
many	TRBD2	15	TRBJ2-1	TRBV2	TGTGCCAGCAGTGAGGATAGGACTAGCGGGAATGAGCAGTTCTTC	CASSEDRTSGNEQFF
-	TRBD2	15	TRBJ2-1	TRBV25-1	TGTGCCAGCAGTGACTTTAGCGGGAGGGCCGGGGAGCAGTTCTTC	CASSDFSGRAGEQFF
-	-	16	TRBJ2-3	TRBV28	TGTGCCAGCAGTTTGGGGGGGGCAGGGGGCACAGATACGCAGTATTTT	CASSLGGAGGTDTQYF
-	TRBD2	18	TRBJ2-3	TRBV5-4	TGTGCCAGCAGCTTGGCCGCGGGAGCGGGGGTTATCACAGATACGCAGTATTTT	CASSLAAGAGVITDTQYF
-	-	12	TRBJ2-2	TRBV19	TGTGCCAGTAGTCAGGGATTCGGGGAGCTGTTTTTT	CASSQGFGELFF
-	TRBD1	12	TRBJ1-2	TRBV11-3	TGTGCCAGCAGCTTCAGGGGGTGCGGCTACACCTTC	CASSFRGCGYTF
-	-	14	TRBJ2-2	TRBV18	TGTGCCAGCTCACCACCGGGAGTCACCGGGGAGCTGTTTTTT	CASSPPGVTGELFF
-	-	13	TRBJ1-1	TRBV4-2	TGTGCCAGCAGCCAAGACACTTCTTATGAAGCTTTCTTT	CASSQDTSYEAFF
-	-	11	TRBJ1-2	TRBV20-1	TGCAGTGCTATACCGAGCTATGGCTACACCTTC	CSAIPSYGYTF
-	-	17	TRBJ2-3	TRBV9	TGTGCCAGCAGCGTAGGTTCCGGCGCCCCCGACTTAGATACGCAGTATTTT	CASSVGSGAPDLDTQYF
-	-	14	TRBJ2-7	TRBV30	TGTGCCTGGACAGAATCGGGGAGGACCTACGAGCAGTACTTC	CAWTESGRTYEQYF
-	TRBD2	15	TRBJ2-1	TRBV25-1	TGTGCCAGCTCAAAAGCGGGAGGCCCCTACAATGAGCAGTTCTTC	CASSKAGGPYNEQFF
-	TRBD1	15	TRBJ2-3	TRBV5-1	TGCGCCAGCAGCTTCAGGGGGTACGGCACAGATACGCAGTATTTT	CASSFRGYGTDTQYF
once	-	14	TRBJ2-3	TRBV2	TGTGCCAGCAGTCTCTTGCTACGCACAGATACGCAGTATTTT	CASSLLLRTDTQYF
-	TRBD2	16	TRBJ2-3	TRBV3-1/TRBV3-2	TGTGCCAGCAGCCAAGATCCAAGCGGGAGAGTAGATACGCAGTATTTT	CASSQDPSGRVDTQYF
-	-	16	TRBJ1-1	TRBV19	TGTGCCAGTACCAAAAATGCCAGGTCCCCGAACACTGAAGCTTTCTTT	CASTKNARSPNTEAFF
once	-	15	TRBJ2-3	TRBV19	TGTGCCAGTAGTCCGCGGGCTGCCCCCACAGATACGCAGTATTTT	CASSPRAAPTDTQYF
-	TRBD2	14	TRBJ2-7	TRBV18	TGTGCCAGCTCACCGGGACTAGCGGGCTACGAGCAGTACTTC	CASSPGLAGYEQYF
-	-	14	TRBJ1-2	TRBV5-1	TGCGCCAGCAGCCGGGATCGGATTAACTATGGCTACACCTTC	CASSRDRINYGYTF
-	TRBD2	15	TRBJ2-5	TRBV18	TGTGCCAGCTCATCGGGACTAGCGGTACAAGAGACCCAGTACTTC	CASSSGLAVQETQYF
-	-	11	TRBJ1-5	TRBV2	TGTGCCAGCAGCCTGAATCAGCCCCAGCATTTT	CASSLNQPQHF
-	-	15	TRBJ1-3	TRBV5-5	TGTGCCAGCAGCTTGGGCTCACTCTCTGGAAACACCATATATTTT	CASSLGSLSGNTIYF
-	-	11	TRBJ2-7	TRBV28	TGTGCCAGCACTTCACGCGATGAGCAGTACTTC	CASTSRDEQYF
-	-	14	TRBJ2-1	TRBV19	TGTGCCAGTAGTCAGGGTGGGGTCTACAATGAGCAGTTCTTC	CASSQGGVYNEQFF